This T cell receptor (beta chain) was sequenced in a study of CD8 T cells in ankylosing spondylitis. TCRdb reanalysed the 5' RACE reads using MiXCR and keeps one entry per CDR3 protein. This table has around 210,000 distinct CDR3 sequences, under 8.5% appearing once. This CDR3 region has 12 residues. V lost 8 bases and J lost 3, with 11 bases in between. Germline V gene data show CDR1 as SNHLY and CDR2 as FYNNEI. Broader study findings: Apparently characteristic of ankylosing spondylitis blood was a TCR beta motif (about 8 highly homologous variants).

In its sample, this clonotype was seen many times. Its antigen is undetermined. The sequence was obtained from a female donor with ankylosing spondylitis or in good health (not recorded which). The sequenced material came from blood, either unsorted or a sorted T cell fraction (not recorded which). The chain links TRBV2 to TRBJ2-7, with a weak D call TRBD1 (5 bases). The CDR3 DNA is TGTGCCAGCCGGCAGGGAAACTACGAGCAGTACTTC. Encoded protein: CASRQGNYEQYF.